One TCR beta chain is described in this entry. Its cognate antigen has yet to be identified. The sample holds no much larger clone one base away, and base qualities are not on file. TCRbeta CDR3 regions were sequenced with the immunoSEQ Assay. After extraction, genomic DNA underwent amplification by bias-controlled multiplex PCR, followed by high-throughput sequencing. Regarding the original processing steps: Collapsing and filtering of sequences were performed to quantify the absolute abundance of each unique TCRbeta CDR3 region. T cell fraction was estimated by normalizing TCRbeta template counts to usable DNA, which was measured by amplifying reference genes present in all nucleated cells. Repertoire TCRs were annotated as SARS-CoV-2-specific by exact matching of V gene, CDR3 amino acid sequence and J gene to a known reactive TCR set. The reference SARS-CoV-2 TCR set was derived from MIRA and filtered for enrichment in COVID-19-positive ImmuneCODE repertoires, a step that removed public or cross-reactive TCRs. Drawing on the MIRA antigens, annotated TCRs were analysed further at the level of specific ORF or position within ORF. Depth was the summed frequency of annotated unique rearrangements, while breadth was defined as annotated unique rearrangements over total unique productive rearrangements. TCR breadth was compared between groups using two-sided Wilcoxon rank-sum tests. Sourced from immuneACCESS, this table was stored by TCRdb with only in-frame sequences that have V and J called. A share of the clones is absent; for the studies checked, an unresolved V gene accounts for under half, and the remainder has no known explanation. Clone size and the V and J calls come from that table; the DNA yielded D and trimming. The sample table shows 350,000 to 500,000 clones, and about 88% are seen once. The ten largest clonotypes hold about 2.4% of the sample.

The data originate from a study of Ad26.COV2.S vaccination and SARS-CoV-2 variants listed by TCRdb under 2021. Study-wide context: Donors in the vaccine arm were drawn from COV1001, a phase I-IIa trial of Ad26.COV2.S in healthy adults that was multicentre, randomized, double-blind and placebo-controlled. Trial participants were randomized into five groups of five: low-dose or high-dose Ad26.COV2.S given once or twice, or placebo on both occasions. The TCR-sequenced set comprised about 32 samples: some 19 Ad26.COV2.S vaccine recipients, 5 placebo recipients and 8 SARS-CoV-2 convalescent individuals. TCRbeta repertoire sequencing served as the tool for gauging how specific and how broad the SARS-CoV-2-reactive T cell receptors were following Ad26.COV2.S vaccination. Ad26.COV2.S was administered intramuscularly at 5 x 10^10 or 1 x 10^11 viral particles, either as a single shot or as two shots given 56 days apart. Investigators did not know the trial group allocation while performing experiments and assessing outcomes. What the work shows at the level of the full study, not this receptor alone: The authors noted that the TCR breadth and depth analyses may have underestimated total T cell responses. Spike-specific TCR breadth was higher in Ad26.COV2.S recipients than in placebo recipients (P = 0.0014). After vaccination, spike-specific CD8+ and CD4+ T cell responses were reported to show substantial breadth. Comparable non-spike TCR breadth was observed between vaccine and placebo recipients, consistent with only spike being contained in the vaccine. Comparing responses between vaccine doses or regimens was not something the study was powered to do.

In light of the paper, this sample's treatment or condition label describes: some 19 received Ad26.COV2.S at low or high dose, single or two shots; roughly 5 received placebo; per-sample allocation not given. For vaccine and placebo recipients, repertoires were sequenced using samples collected on day 63 after the first injection. In Cohort 1b, about two dozen adults aged 18-55 years were enrolled at a single site in Boston, USA, between 29 July and 7 August 2020. As a vaccine, Ad26.COV2.S was a replication-incompetent adenovirus type 26 vector that expressed a prefusion-stabilized SARS-CoV-2 spike protein derived from the original Wuhan strain. The cysteine opens and the phenylalanine closes a CDR3 of 12 amino acids. The read is trimmed to its CDR3 DNA, 36 bases read in frame from base 1. Deletion took 1 base off V and 10 bases off J, with a span of 9 bases between the germline ends. CDR1 SGHDT and CDR2 YYEEEE are derived from the germline V gene.

This receptor was identified in a person aged 18 to 59 who received the Ad26.COV2.S COVID-19 vaccine or a placebo. The chain couples TRBV5-6 to TRBJ2-1, with the D gene not confidently named. The sample consisted of peripheral blood, taken in a trial of Ad26.COV2.S vaccine versus placebo. The nucleotides read TGTGCCAGCAGCTTGACAGCGACAGAGCAGTTCTTC. This translates into CASSLTATEQFF.